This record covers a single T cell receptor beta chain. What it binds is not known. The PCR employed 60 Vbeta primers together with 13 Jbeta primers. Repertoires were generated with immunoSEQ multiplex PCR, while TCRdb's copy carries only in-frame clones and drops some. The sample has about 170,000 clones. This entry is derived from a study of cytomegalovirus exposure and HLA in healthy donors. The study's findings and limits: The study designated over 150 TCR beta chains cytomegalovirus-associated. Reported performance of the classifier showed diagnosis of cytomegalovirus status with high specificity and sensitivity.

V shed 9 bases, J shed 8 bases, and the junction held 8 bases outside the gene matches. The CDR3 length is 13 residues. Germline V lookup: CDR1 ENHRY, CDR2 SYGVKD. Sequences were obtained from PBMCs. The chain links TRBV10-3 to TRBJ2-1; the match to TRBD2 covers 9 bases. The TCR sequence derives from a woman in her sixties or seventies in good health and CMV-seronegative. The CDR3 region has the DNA TGTGCCATGTCTAGGCTAGCGGGGTATGAGCAGTTCTTC. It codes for CAMSRLAGYEQFF.